These 11 T cell receptor beta chains came from one sample sequenced in a study of control samples from healthy donors and cancer patients. Generated by immunoSEQ multiplex PCR, the TCRdb table keeps only in-frame clones and is missing some. The sample lists roughly 41,000 clones; about 94% were seen once. The sequencing sample was made of blood. These receptors all stem from a man aged 55 to 69 in good health.

The chain links TRBV19 to TRBJ2-7, with D perhaps TRBD1 or TRBD2 (8 bases each). Trimming took 4 bases from V and 8 from J, leaving 30 bases between them. Germline CDR1 is LNHDA and CDR2 is SQIVND (reference sequence). The CDR3 covers 18 residues. CDR3 in amino acids: CASSKFRGGDRGPWKQYF. The DNA for the CDR3 is TGTGCCAGTAGTAAATTCCGGGGGGGAGACAGGGGCCCATGGAAGCAGTACTTC.

The CDR3 region is CASTPGGGDEQYF. The CDR3 DNA sequence: TGTGCCAGCACCCCTGGGGGGGGAGACGAGCAGTACTTC. This chain links TRBV6-5 with TRBJ2-7, with 7 bases that match TRBD2. The CDR3 is 13 residues long. The germline gives CDR1 MNHEY, CDR2 SVGAGI. V lost 7 bases to trimming and J lost 5 bases; unmatched junction nucleotides: 8.

The rearrangement joins TRBV4-1 to TRBJ2-3, with TRBD1 matching 8 bases. Germline CDR1 is MGHRA and CDR2 is YSYEKL. The CDR3 has 16 residues. V lost 5 bases, J lost 0 bases, and 7 bases stayed unmatched. This CDR3 is CASSSWTGPSTDTQYF. The CDR3 DNA reads as TGCGCCAGCAGCTCATGGACAGGGCCTAGCACAGATACGCAGTATTTT.

This chain links TRBV6-1 with TRBJ2-1, with 8 bases fitting TRBD2. The CDR3 runs 15 residues. CDR1 and CDR2 from the germline V gene are MNHNS and SASEGT. The V and J ends lost 3 bases and 8 bases, in that order; junction bases with no gene match: 9. This chain's CDR3 is CASSDIAGNTDEQFF. Written as DNA, the CDR3 is TGTGCCAGCAGTGATATAGCGGGAAATACTGATGAGCAGTTCTTC.

The rearrangement joins TRBV6-1 to TRBJ2-3; 12 nucleotides agree with TRBD1. Germline V gives CDR1 MNHNS, CDR2 SASEGT. Trimming at V came to 0 bases and at J to 6 bases, leaving 7 bases not matched to a gene. CDR3 length equals 17 residues. The CDR3 coding sequence is TGTGCCAGCAGTGAAGCGGCCGGGACAGGGGGCGAGGATACGCAGTATTTT. Translation: CASSEAAGTGGEDTQYF.

This chain links TRBV5-5 with TRBJ1-1, with D unresolved. The CDR3 runs 13 residues. Germline lookup yields CDR1 SGHKS and CDR2 YYEKEE (reference sequence). Between the trimmed V and J ends, which lost 2 bases and 5 bases, there was a span of 10 bases. DNA of the CDR3: TGTGCCAGCAGCTTTGGGGTTGGGACTGAAGCTTTCTTT. It is translated as CASSFGVGTEAFF.

The J gene is TRBJ2-2, the V gene TRBV5-6; D call uncertain. This CDR3 has 13 residues. Germline V gene data show CDR1 as SGHDT and CDR2 as YYEEEE. Trimming left V 4 bases short and J 7 bases short, with 11 bases between. The CDR3 DNA sequence: TGTGCCAGCAGCCTGAGGACCGTCGGGGAGCTGTTTTTT. Its translation is CASSLRTVGELFF.

The CDR3 spells CASSQDLAIQETQYF. CDR3 nucleotide sequence: TGTGCCAGCAGCCAAGACTTGGCTATCCAAGAGACCCAGTACTTC. This chain uses TRBV14 with TRBJ2-5; D not resolved. CDR1 and CDR2 from the germline V gene are SGHDN and FVKESK. The CDR3 has 15 amino acids. The V end lost 0 bases, the J end lost 1 base, and 9 bases lay between the germline ends.

This clone is a singleton in its sample. The chain recombines TRBV5-4 with TRBJ2-7; 12 bases are a match to TRBD2. With V trimmed by 5 bases and J by 3 bases, 9 bases remained unmatched. Germline CDR1 and CDR2: SGHNT and YYREEE (reference sequence). The CDR3 extends over 16 amino acids. The chain's CDR3 is CASSGARGLAGYEQYF. CDR3 coding DNA: TGTGCCAGCAGTGGGGCAAGGGGACTAGCGGGCTACGAGCAGTACTTC.

This chain uses TRBV27 with TRBJ2-7; TRBD2 matches 11 bases. Germline V gene data show CDR1 as MNHEY and CDR2 as SMNVEV (reference sequence). This CDR3 region has 14 residues. J was trimmed by 6 bases and V by 6 bases; bases with no gene match: 7. The DNA of the CDR3 is TGTGCCAGCAGATTAGCGGGAGGGCCGGGCGAGCAGTACTTC. It yields the protein CASRLAGGPGEQYF.

This chain links TRBV29-1 with TRBJ1-1, with TRBD1 matching over 7 bases. Looked up from germline, CDR1 is SQVTM and CDR2 is ANQGSEA. This CDR3 is built from 14 residues. V was clipped by 4 bases and J by 3 bases; unmatched bases: 8. CDR3 sequence reads: CSVGTGPMDTEAFF. The CDR3 DNA reads as TGCAGCGTTGGGACAGGCCCCATGGACACTGAAGCTTTCTTT.